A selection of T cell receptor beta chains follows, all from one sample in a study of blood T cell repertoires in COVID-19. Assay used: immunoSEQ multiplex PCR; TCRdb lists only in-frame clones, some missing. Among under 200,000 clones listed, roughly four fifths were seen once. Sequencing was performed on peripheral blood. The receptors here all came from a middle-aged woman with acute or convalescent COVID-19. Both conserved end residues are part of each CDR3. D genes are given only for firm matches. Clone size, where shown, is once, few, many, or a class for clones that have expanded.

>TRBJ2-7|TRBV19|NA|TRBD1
CASSPGQGAVFYEQYF
TGTGCCAGTAGTCCGGGACAGGGGGCGGTTTTCTACGAGCAGTACTTC
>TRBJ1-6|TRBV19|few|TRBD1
CASRPTGANSPLHF
TGTGCCAGTAGACCGACAGGGGCAAATTCACCCCTCCACTTT
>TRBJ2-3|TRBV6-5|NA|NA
CASTAGLTDTQYF
TGTGCCAGCACGGCTGGGCTCACAGATACGCAGTATTTT
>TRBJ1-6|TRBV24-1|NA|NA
CATIGQPNSPLHF
TGTGCCACCATAGGACAGCCAAATTCACCCCTCCACTTT
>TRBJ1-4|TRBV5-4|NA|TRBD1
CASSLEQGEKLFF
TGTGCCAGCAGCTTGGAACAGGGGGAAAAACTGTTTTTT
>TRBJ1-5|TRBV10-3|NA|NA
CAIAQEINQPQHF
TGTGCCATCGCGCAGGAAATTAATCAGCCCCAGCATTTT
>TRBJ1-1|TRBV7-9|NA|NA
CASSLGTPEAFF
TGTGCCAGCAGCCTCGGGACACCCGAAGCTTTCTTT
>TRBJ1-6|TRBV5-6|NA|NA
CASNPRGYNSPLHF
TGTGCCAGCAACCCTCGGGGGTATAATTCACCCCTCCACTTT
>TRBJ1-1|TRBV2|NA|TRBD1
CASSRQGANTEAFF
TGTGCCAGCAGTAGACAGGGGGCGAACACTGAAGCTTTCTTT
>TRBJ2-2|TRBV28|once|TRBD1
CASSLGNRGVLLGSGELFF
TGTGCCAGCAGTCTCGGGAACAGGGGGGTACTTCTTGGCTCCGGGGAGCTGTTTTTT
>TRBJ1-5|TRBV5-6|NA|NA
CASSLAARGSNQPQHF
TGTGCCAGCAGCTTGGCAGCCAGGGGATCTAATCAGCCCCAGCATTTT
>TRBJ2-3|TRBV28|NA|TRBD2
CASKSSGTSGRVRSDTQYF
TGTGCCAGCAAATCCTCCGGGACTAGCGGGAGGGTTAGGTCAGATACGCAGTATTTT
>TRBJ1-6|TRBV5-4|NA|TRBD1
CASSLYTGGGNSPLHF
TGTGCCAGCAGCTTGTACACAGGGGGCGGTAATTCACCCCTCCACTTT
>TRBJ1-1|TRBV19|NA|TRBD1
CATLLPGTGGMNTEAFF
TGTGCCACATTACTACCCGGGACAGGGGGCATGAACACTGAAGCTTTCTTT
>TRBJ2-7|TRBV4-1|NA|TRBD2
CASSQGSGTYEQYF
TGCGCCAGCAGCCAAGGTAGCGGGACCTACGAGCAGTACTTC
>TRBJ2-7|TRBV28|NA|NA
CASSLSGVSYEQYF
TGTGCCAGCAGTTTATCAGGGGTCTCCTACGAGCAGTACTTC
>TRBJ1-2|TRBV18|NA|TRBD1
CASSPTGAEGYTF
TGTGCCAGCTCACCGACAGGGGCGGAGGGCTACACCTTC
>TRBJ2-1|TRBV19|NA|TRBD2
CASSHWMDVLRGEFF
TGTGCCAGTAGTCACTGGATGGACGTTTTGCGGGGGGAGTTCTTC
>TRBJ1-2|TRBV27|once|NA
CASSFFSGVLRDGYTF
TGTGCCAGCAGTTTTTTCTCCGGGGTGCTGCGCGATGGCTACACCTTC
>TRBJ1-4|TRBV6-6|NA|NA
CASTDRMGPLGEKLFF
TGTGCCAGCACCGATCGAATGGGCCCCTTGGGCGAAAAACTGTTTTTT
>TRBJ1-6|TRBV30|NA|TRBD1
CAWSRQGPIRNSPLHF
TGTGCCTGGTCTAGACAGGGTCCAATACGAAATTCACCCCTCCACTTT
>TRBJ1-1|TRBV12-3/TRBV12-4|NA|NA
CASSFPGNTEAFF
TGTGCCAGCAGTTTCCCGGGGAACACTGAAGCTTTCTTT
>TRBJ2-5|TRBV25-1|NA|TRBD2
CASSVIAGGETQYF
TGTGCCAGCAGCGTTATAGCGGGGGGGGAGACCCAGTACTTC
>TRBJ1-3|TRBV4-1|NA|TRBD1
CASSLQGQGKGNTIYF
TGCGCCAGCAGCTTGCAGGGACAGGGAAAGGGAAACACCATATATTTT
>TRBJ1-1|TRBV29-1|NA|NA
CTIQGSGRDTEAFF
TGCACGATACAGGGATCGGGGCGAGACACTGAAGCTTTCTTT
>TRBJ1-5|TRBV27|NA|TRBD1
CASRRQGLSNQPQHF
TGTGCCAGCAGGCGACAGGGGCTGAGCAATCAGCCCCAGCATTTT
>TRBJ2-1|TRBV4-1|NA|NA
CASSQSPFARGDEQFF
TGCGCCAGCAGCCAATCCCCTTTCGCGCGGGGCGATGAGCAGTTCTTC
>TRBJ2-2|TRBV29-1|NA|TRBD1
CSVTTGAGELFF
TGCAGCGTCACTACAGGGGCCGGGGAGCTGTTTTTT
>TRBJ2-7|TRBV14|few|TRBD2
CASSPLPGLASYEQYF
TGTGCCAGCAGCCCATTACCGGGACTAGCGTCCTACGAGCAGTACTTC
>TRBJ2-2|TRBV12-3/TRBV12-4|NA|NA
CASTRTGELFF
TGTGCCAGCACTAGGACCGGGGAGCTGTTTTTT
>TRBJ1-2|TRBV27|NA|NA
CASSLRQTNYGYTF
TGTGCCAGCAGTCTTCGACAGACTAACTATGGCTACACCTTC
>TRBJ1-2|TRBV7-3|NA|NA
CANFDRSYGYTF
TGTGCCAACTTCGACAGGTCGTATGGCTACACCTTC
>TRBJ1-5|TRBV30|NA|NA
CAWSVQNNQPQHF
TGTGCCTGGAGTGTACAGAATAATCAGCCCCAGCATTTT
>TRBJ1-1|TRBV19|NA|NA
CASSIDAGGTEAFF
TGTGCCAGTAGTATAGATGCCGGGGGCACTGAAGCTTTCTTT
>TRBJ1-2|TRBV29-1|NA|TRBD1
CSVEFWSGTGDIGYGYTF
TGCAGCGTTGAATTTTGGTCCGGGACAGGGGACATCGGCTATGGCTACACCTTC
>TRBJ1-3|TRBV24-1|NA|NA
CATSVTGPAGNTIYF
TGTGCCACCAGTGTAACAGGGCCAGCTGGAAACACCATATATTTT
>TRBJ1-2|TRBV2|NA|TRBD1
CASSAQGADYGYTF
TGTGCCAGCAGCGCTCAGGGGGCTGACTATGGCTACACCTTC
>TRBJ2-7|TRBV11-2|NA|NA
CASSLVGGRPSVQQYF
TGTGCCAGCAGCTTAGTTGGGGGGAGGCCATCTGTCCAGCAGTACTTC
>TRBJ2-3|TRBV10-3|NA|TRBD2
CAISGTQRGATDTQYF
TGTGCCATCAGTGGCACCCAGCGGGGGGCCACAGATACGCAGTATTTT
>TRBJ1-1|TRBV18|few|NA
CASSRGGGTEAFF
TGTGCCAGCTCACGCGGTGGAGGCACTGAAGCTTTCTTT
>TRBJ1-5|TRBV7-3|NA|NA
CASSYTRRGANQPQHF
TGTGCCAGCAGCTATACCCGGCGGGGGGCCAATCAGCCCCAGCATTTT
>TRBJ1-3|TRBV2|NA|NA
CASSGGLPGNTIYF
TGTGCCAGCAGTGGAGGGCTCCCTGGAAACACCATATATTTT
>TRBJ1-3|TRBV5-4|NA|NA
CASSLWGGISGNTIYF
TGTGCCAGCAGCTTGTGGGGGGGCATATCTGGAAACACCATATATTTT
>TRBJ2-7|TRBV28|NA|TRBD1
CASAPGQTYEQYF
TGTGCCAGCGCACCGGGACAGACCTACGAGCAGTACTTC
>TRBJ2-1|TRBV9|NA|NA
CASSGRGGSSYNEQFF
TGTGCCAGCAGCGGACGCGGGGGCTCATCCTACAATGAGCAGTTCTTC
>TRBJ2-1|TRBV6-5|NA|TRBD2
CASSYSIAGGYEQFF
TGTGCCAGCAGTTACTCGATAGCGGGGGGGTATGAGCAGTTCTTC